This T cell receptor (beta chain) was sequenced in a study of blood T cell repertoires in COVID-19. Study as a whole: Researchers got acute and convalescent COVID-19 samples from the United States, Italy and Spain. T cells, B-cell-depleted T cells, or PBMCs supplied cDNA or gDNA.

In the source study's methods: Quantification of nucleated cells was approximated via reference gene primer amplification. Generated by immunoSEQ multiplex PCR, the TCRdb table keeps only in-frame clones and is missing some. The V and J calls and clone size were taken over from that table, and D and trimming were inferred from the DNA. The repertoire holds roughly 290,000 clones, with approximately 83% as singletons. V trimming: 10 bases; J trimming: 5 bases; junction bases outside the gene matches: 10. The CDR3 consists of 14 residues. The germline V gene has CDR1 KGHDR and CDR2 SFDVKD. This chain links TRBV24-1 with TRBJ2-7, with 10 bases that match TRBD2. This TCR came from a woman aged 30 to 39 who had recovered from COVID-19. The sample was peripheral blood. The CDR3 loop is CATPLAGVINEQYF. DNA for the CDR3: TGTGCCACGCCTCTAGCGGGAGTTATCAACGAGCAGTACTTC.